A selection of T cell receptor beta chains follows, all from one sample in a study of blood T cell repertoires in COVID-19. Profiling relied on immunoSEQ multiplex PCR, and the TCRdb table lists in-frame clones only, not all of them. The table shows about 160,000 clones, with around 82% occurring only once. Source material: PBMCs or T cells enriched from blood (not recorded which). All receptors come from a man in his sixties who had recovered from COVID-19. Both conserved end residues are part of each CDR3. The D gene is left open where the match is weak. Clone sizes are given selectively: once, few, many, or a class where the clone is expanded.

J	size	D	V	CDR3	DNA
TRBJ1-1	once	TRBD1	TRBV11-2	CASSFRGGGSEAFF	TGTGCCAGCAGCTTCAGAGGGGGCGGGTCTGAAGCTTTCTTT
TRBJ1-1	few	NA	TRBV27	CASSLGPTGGWRTEAFF	TGTGCCAGCAGTTTAGGGCCCACGGGTGGGTGGAGGACTGAAGCTTTCTTT
TRBJ1-1	NA	TRBD1	TRBV19	CASSPGTGDFMNTEAFF	TGTGCCAGTAGTCCCGGGACAGGGGATTTCATGAACACTGAAGCTTTCTTT
TRBJ1-1	NA	TRBD1	TRBV28	CASSLFVTGTGLNTEAFF	TGTGCCAGCAGTTTATTCGTAACCGGGACAGGGTTGAACACTGAAGCTTTCTTT
TRBJ1-2	NA	NA	TRBV13	CASSLPGDLTGYTF	TGTGCCAGCAGCCTTCCGGGGGACCTTACGGGCTACACCTTC
TRBJ2-4	NA	NA	TRBV28	CASMVQVGLPANIQYF	TGTGCCAGCATGGTCCAAGTGGGCTTACCGGCCAACATTCAGTACTTC
TRBJ2-7	NA	NA	TRBV27	CASSLSLSYEQYF	TGTGCCAGCAGTCTGTCCCTCAGCTACGAGCAGTACTTC
TRBJ2-6	NA	NA	TRBV18	CASSPTGPPANVLTF	TGTGCCAGCTCACCGACGGGTCCCCCGGCCAACGTCCTGACTTTC
TRBJ2-7	NA	TRBD1	TRBV28	CASSSGIGTASPYYEQYF	TGTGCCAGCAGTTCAGGAATCGGGACAGCTTCCCCTTACTACGAGCAGTACTTC
TRBJ2-5	NA	NA	TRBV5-1	CASSLGLRGQETQYF	TGCGCCAGCAGCTTGGGACTACGGGGGCAAGAGACCCAGTACTTC
TRBJ1-5	NA	TRBD1	TRBV7-8	CASSLVGTGGNQPQHF	TGTGCCAGCAGCTTAGTAGGGACAGGGGGCAATCAGCCCCAGCATTTT
TRBJ1-1	NA	NA	TRBV5-1	CASSLVSPGGSTEAFF	TGCGCCAGCAGCTTGGTGTCGCCGGGAGGGAGCACTGAAGCTTTCTTT
TRBJ1-6	NA	NA	TRBV18	CASSPRLQGEGDSPLHF	TGTGCCAGCTCGCCACGCCTACAGGGAGAAGGCGATTCACCCCTCCACTTT
TRBJ1-6	NA	NA	TRBV18	CASSPSTNSPLHF	TGTGCCAGCTCACCTTCGACAAATTCACCCCTCCACTTT
TRBJ2-3	NA	NA	TRBV2	CASSAEGGGTDTQYF	TGTGCCAGCAGTGCTGAGGGTGGCGGAACAGATACGCAGTATTTT